This T cell receptor (beta chain) was found in a study of T cell responses to AZD1222 COVID-19 vaccine. Germline CDR1 reads MNHEY; CDR2 reads SVGAGI. V was clipped by 6 bases and J by 7 bases, with 13 bases between them. This CDR3 is 14 amino acids long. As to this clone: Its antigen is as yet unknown.

Study conclusions and caveats: Donor demographics were predominantly white British with a female majority; clonal diversity may be underestimated. Regions 160-218 and 743-854 held dominance among vaccine-associated CD4 TCRs, which spanned spike. Unmutated variant regions are reportedly targeted by nearly half of spike-specific TCRs. Repertoires were obtained solely post-peak T cell response.

Assay: immunoSEQ multiplex PCR; the TCRdb copy retains only in-frame clones and omits some. The sample includes about 120,000 clones, about 86% of them seen just once. The chain carries TRBV6-5 and TRBJ1-6; D unclear. Sequencing was performed on peripheral blood, taken on day 0 of AZD1222 vaccination. The TCR sequence derives from an adult in good health. The CDR3 sequence is CASSLDGKNSPLHF. The CDR3 DNA reads TGTGCCAGCAGCCTCGACGGAAAGAATTCACCCCTCCACTTT.